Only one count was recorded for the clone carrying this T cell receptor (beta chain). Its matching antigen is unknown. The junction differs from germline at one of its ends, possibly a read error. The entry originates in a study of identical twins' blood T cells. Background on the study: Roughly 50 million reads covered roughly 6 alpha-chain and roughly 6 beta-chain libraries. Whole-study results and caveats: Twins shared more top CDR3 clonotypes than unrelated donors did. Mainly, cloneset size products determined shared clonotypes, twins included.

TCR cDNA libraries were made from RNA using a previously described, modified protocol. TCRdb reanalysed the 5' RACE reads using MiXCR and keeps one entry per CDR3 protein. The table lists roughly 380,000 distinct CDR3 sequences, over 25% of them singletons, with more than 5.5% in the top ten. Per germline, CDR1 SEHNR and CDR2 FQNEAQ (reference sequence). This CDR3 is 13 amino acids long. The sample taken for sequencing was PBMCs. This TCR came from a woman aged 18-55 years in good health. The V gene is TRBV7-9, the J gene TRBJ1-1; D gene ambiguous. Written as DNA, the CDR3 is TGTGCCGGCAGCTTAAATCAGGACACTGAAGCTTTCTTT. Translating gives CAGSLNQDTEAFF.